Below, 3 T cell receptor beta chains from the same sample are listed, as sequenced in a study of shared clonotypes between healthy human individuals. Measured with immunoSEQ multiplex PCR; TCRdb has only the in-frame clones, and not every one. The table lists about 700,000 clones, around 90% of them singletons. Naive CD8 populations comprised CD45RO-negative cells positively selected for CCR7, excluding terminally differentiated effector memory CD45RA+ cells. Sequencing was carried out using naive CD8+ T cells sorted from blood. These receptors were obtained from a man aged 25 to 45 in good health.

The chain links TRBV9 to TRBJ2-7, with a weak D call TRBD1 (6 bases). The CDR3 spans 14 residues. V dropped 0 bases and J dropped 5 bases, with 12 bases sitting between them. The V gene's germline CDR1 is SGDLS and CDR2 YYNGEE. The CDR3 reads CASSVGTDLDEQYF. The CDR3 DNA is TGTGCCAGCAGCGTAGGGACAGATCTGGACGAGCAGTACTTC.

This rearrangement joins TRBV5-1 to TRBJ2-1; 7 bases line up with TRBD2. Germline V lookup: CDR1 SGHRS, CDR2 YFSETQ. V gave up 2 bases and J gave up 7 bases; unmatched junction bases: 3. This CDR3 comprises 13 residues. The CDR3: CASSFTSANEQFF. CDR3 coding DNA: TGCGCCAGCAGCTTCACTAGCGCGAATGAGCAGTTCTTC. The complete variable domain, with remaining parts taken from reference TRBV5-1 and TRBJ2-1, reads KAGVTQTPRYLIKTRGQQVTLSCSPISGHRSVSWYQQTPGQGLQFLFEYFSETQRNKGNFPGRFSGRQFSNSRSEMNVSTLELGDSALYLCASSFTSANEQFFGPGTRLTVL.

The genes are TRBV27 and TRBJ2-1; D is perhaps TRBD2 (6 bases). Germline-derived CDR1 and CDR2 are MNHEY and SMNVEV (reference sequence). Trimming took 2 bases from V and 4 from J, leaving 15 bases between them. This CDR3 is built from 16 residues. The CDR3 is CASSLASGPPYNEQFF. The CDR3 DNA reads TGTGCCAGCAGTTTAGCCAGCGGGCCTCCATACAATGAGCAGTTCTTC.